Described below is a single TCR beta chain sequence and its context. Its target is not known. Sequenced by immunoSEQ multiplex PCR; TCRdb stores in-frame clones only, minus some. The sample consists of millions of clones, 85% to 95% of them appearing once. Germline trimming cut 2 bases from V and 3 bases from J; bases unmatched to any gene: 1. The CDR3 has 13 amino acids. Germline-derived CDR1 and CDR2 are SNHLY and FYNNEI. Partitioning of CD4+ cells yielded a CD45RA+ naive subset and a CD45RA-negative memory subset. The sample belongs to a study of shared clonotypes between healthy human individuals. Study background: Per-donor plates numbered three CD4 naive, three CD4 memory, two CD8 naive and one CD8 memory. Study results and caveats: Blood was the only sampled material, and tissue repertoires likely differ.

Sequenced: naive CD4+ T cells sorted from blood. As for subset: CD45RA+ positively selected. The sequence was collected from a man aged 18 to 29 in good health. The chain is built from TRBV2 and TRBJ2-7, with 7 positions matching TRBD2. The chain's CDR3 is CASSELADYEQYF. For the CDR3, the DNA is TGTGCCAGCAGTGAACTAGCGGACTACGAGCAGTACTTC.